Listed here are 23 T cell receptor beta chains from one sample, sequenced in a study of beta chain features in type 1 diabetes. Expressed TCRB transcripts were sequenced because the entire RNA isolate underwent reverse transcription. Measured with immunoSEQ multiplex PCR; TCRdb has only the in-frame clones, and not every one. The sample yields 200,000 to 250,000 clones, 25% to 30% seen once. The sample taken for sequencing was central memory CD4+ T cells from blood. These receptors were obtained from a man aged 30-40 years in good health.

The chain has TRBV9 and TRBJ2-1; 7 bases are a match to TRBD1. Germline assignment: CDR1 SGDLS and CDR2 YYNGEE. There are 16 residues in the CDR3. J lost 3 bases, V lost 0 bases, and 6 bases had no gene match. The DNA for the CDR3 is TGTGCCAGCAGCGTAGGGGACAGCCCCCTCTACAATGAGCAGTTCTTC. This translates into CASSVGDSPLYNEQFF.

This sequence joins TRBV5-4 and TRBJ1-2, with 8 bases that match TRBD1. The CDR3 is made up of 14 amino acids. V gave up 3 bases and J gave up 5 bases; unmatched junction bases: 6. The germline gives CDR1 SGHNT, CDR2 YYREEE (reference sequence). In nucleotides, the CDR3 is TGTGCCAGCAGCTCGCAGGGGACAGGATATGGCTACACCTTC. Its translation: CASSSQGTGYGYTF. Complete variable domain (other parts from reference TRBV5-4 and TRBJ1-2): ETGVTQSPTHLIKTRGQQVTLRCSSQSGHNTVSWYQQALGQGPQFIFQYYREEENGRGNFPPRFSGLQFPNYSSELNVNALELDDSALYLCASSSQGTGYGYTFGSGTRLTVV.

The V and J genes are TRBV6-1 and TRBJ2-1, with D perhaps TRBD2 (6 bases). Germline V gene lookup returns CDR1 MNHNS and CDR2 SASEGT. The CDR3 is 15 amino acids. Between the trimmed V and J ends, which lost 1 base and 7 bases, there was a span of 14 bases. CDR3 protein: CASSEGGGVWNEQFF. The CDR3 bases are TGTGCCAGCAGTGAAGGAGGCGGGGTTTGGAATGAGCAGTTCTTC.

CDR3 DNA sequence: TGTGCCAGCAGCTTAGGGACTAGCGCAGAGACCCAGTACTTC. Protein: CASSLGTSAETQYF. The chain links TRBV7-7 to TRBJ2-5; 9 bases agree with TRBD2. V gave up 1 base and J gave up 4 bases; unmatched junction bases: 1. The CDR3 has 14 amino acids. Germline loops: CDR1 SSHAT, CDR2 FNYEAQ (reference sequence).

The chain has TRBV10-3 and TRBJ1-5; D is perhaps TRBD1 (5 bases). The CDR3 consists of 14 residues. The V end was cut by 3 bases, the J end by 6 bases, with 12 bases between. Germline V gene lookup returns CDR1 ENHRY and CDR2 SYGVKD. The chain's CDR3 is CAISDQERGQPQHF. CDR3 DNA sequence: TGTGCCATCAGTGACCAGGAGAGGGGTCAGCCCCAGCATTTT.

Notes on this clone: Other nucleotide sequences from this sample produce the same CDR3. The CDR3 loop reads CASSPGQGETEAFF. CDR3 coding DNA: TGTGCCAGCAGCCCGGGACAGGGAGAAACTGAAGCTTTCTTT. This chain joins TRBV7-9 and TRBJ1-1; 9 bases are shared with TRBD1. Germline CDR1 reads SEHNR; CDR2 reads FQNEAQ (reference sequence). Unmatched junction bases numbered 6, after V lost 5 bases and J lost 5 bases. This CDR3 has 14 residues.

There are a few counts of this clone. This chain connects TRBV7-9 to TRBJ2-3; 8 bases agree with TRBD2. CDR3 length: 18 amino acids. Germline CDR1 and CDR2: SEHNR and FQNEAQ (reference sequence). J was trimmed by 2 bases and V by 3 bases; bases with no gene match: 13. CDR3 sequence reads: CASSFNSLGAGVTDTQYF. In nucleotides, the CDR3 is TGTGCCAGCAGCTTTAACAGTCTAGGAGCGGGAGTCACAGATACGCAGTATTTT.

The chain uses TRBV6-5 and TRBJ2-5; possible D gene TRBD1, 5 bases. This CDR3 has 16 residues. Trimming stripped 4 bases from V and 4 bases from J, with 19 bases between. Germline CDR1 MNHEY, CDR2 SVGAGI. The CDR3 here is CASSWVSRGRVETQYF. The CDR3 bases are TGTGCCAGCAGTTGGGTTAGTAGGGGTCGCGTAGAGACCCAGTACTTC.

Ten or more counts support this clone. The chain has TRBV5-6 and TRBJ2-7; D might be TRBD2 (5 bases). Germline V gene data show CDR1 as SGHDT and CDR2 as YYEEEE. The CDR3 contains 16 residues. The V end was cut by 1 base, the J end by 0 bases, with 14 bases between. The CDR3 is CASSLRVSVSSYEQYF. Here the CDR3 DNA reads TGTGCCAGCAGCTTGCGAGTTAGCGTAAGCTCCTACGAGCAGTACTTC.

V gene TRBV2 combines with J gene TRBJ1-2, with D possibly TRBD1 on 5 matching bases. This CDR3 is built from 13 residues. With 6 bases removed from V and 8 bases from J, the gap between germline ends came to 16 bases. The germline V gene has CDR1 SNHLY and CDR2 FYNNEI. The CDR3 DNA is TGTGCCAGCAGCCTTCCCTTGACAGTCGGCTACACCTTC. As protein: CASSLPLTVGYTF.

This sequence joins TRBV10-3 and TRBJ2-5; 9 nucleotides line up with TRBD1. The CDR3 spans 15 residues. Germline V gives CDR1 ENHRY, CDR2 SYGVKD. V lost 6 bases and J lost 3; bases outside the gene matches: 8. CDR3 DNA: TGTGCCATCAGCAATGGACAGGGGAAGGAAGAGACCCAGTACTTC. Residues: CAISNGQGKEETQYF.

This clone has a handful of counts. The chain has TRBV7-8 and TRBJ1-2; D is unresolved. V gave up 5 bases and J gave up 0 bases, with 16 bases separating them. Looked up from germline, CDR1 is SGHVS and CDR2 is FQNEAQ. CDR3 size: 16 residues. The CDR3 is CASSPRPAGSNYGYTF. CDR3 DNA sequence: TGTGCCAGCAGCCCCCGACCCGCTGGTTCTAACTATGGCTACACCTTC.

At least ten counts were recorded for this clone. In DNA form, the CDR3 reads TGTGCCAGATCCACAGACCGAGAGACCCAGTACTTC. This sequence encodes CARSTDRETQYF. V gene TRBV28 combines with J gene TRBJ2-5; D is ambiguous. CDR3 length equals 12 residues. Germline-derived CDR1 and CDR2 are MDHEN and SYDVKM. The germline V and J ends were trimmed by 9 bases and 4 bases, with 12 bases remaining between them.

The chain couples TRBV7-2 to TRBJ1-1; D not certain. The CDR3 has 14 amino acids. V lost 5 bases, J lost 7 bases, and 17 bases lay in between. Per the germline V gene, CDR1 is SGHTA and CDR2 is FQGNSA. In DNA, the CDR3 is TGTGCCAGCAGCCGAAGTATCATTCGGAGTGAAGCTTTCTTT. This sequence encodes CASSRSIIRSEAFF.

The chain joins TRBV5-4 to TRBJ2-5; D assignment may be TRBD1 or TRBD2 (5 bases each). Trimming cost V 7 bases and J 5 bases, with 15 bases left between them. Germline lookup yields CDR1 SGHNT and CDR2 YYREEE (reference sequence). The CDR3 consists of 13 residues. The CDR3 DNA reads as TGTGCCAGCGTAAGGGGAGTACGGGAGACCCAGTACTTC. Translated, it gives CASVRGVRETQYF.

This clone was detected once. The chain combines TRBV5-1 with TRBJ2-3; TRBD2 agrees at 14 bases. In germline, CDR1 is SGHRS, CDR2 YFSETQ. The V gene end was trimmed by 0 bases and the J gene end by 3 bases; junction bases not matched to a gene: 6. The CDR3 runs 18 residues. Here the CDR3 reads CASSLGTSGRIGTDTQYF. CDR3 bases: TGCGCCAGCAGCTTGGGGACTAGCGGGAGGATTGGGACAGATACGCAGTATTTT. The whole variable domain, remainder taken from reference TRBV5-1 and TRBJ2-3, is KAGVTQTPRYLIKTRGQQVTLSCSPISGHRSVSWYQQTPGQGLQFLFEYFSETQRNKGNFPGRFSGRQFSNSRSEMNVSTLELGDSALYLCASSLGTSGRIGTDTQYFGPGTRLTVL.

The V call is TRBV30, the J call TRBJ2-5; D is possibly TRBD2 (6 bases). Trimming pared 1 base from V and 3 bases from J, leaving 9 bases between. CDR3 size: 13 residues. Germline CDR1 GTSNPN, CDR2 SVGIG (reference sequence). In nucleotides, the CDR3 is TGTGCCTGGAGTGGCGGGATTGAAGAGACCCAGTACTTC. Residues: CAWSGGIEETQYF. Using reference TRBV30 and TRBJ2-5 for the parts outside the CDR3, the full variable domain is SQTIHQWPATLVQPVGSPLSLECTVEGTSNPNLYWYRQAAGRGLQLLFYSVGIGQISSEVPQNLSASRPQDRQFILSSKKLLLSDSGFYLCAWSGGIEETQYFGPGTRLLVL.

This clone was counted a few times. V and J are TRBV30 and TRBJ1-1; tentative D call: TRBD1 (5 bases). Looked up from germline, CDR1 is GTSNPN and CDR2 is SVGIG (reference sequence). This CDR3 has 14 residues. The germline V and J ends were trimmed by 4 bases and 1 base, with 13 bases remaining between them. The CDR3 here is CAWIPGTGNTEAFF. In DNA, the CDR3 is TGTGCCTGGATCCCCGGGACTGGGAACACTGAAGCTTTCTTT. Complete variable domain (other parts from reference TRBV30 and TRBJ1-1): SQTIHQWPATLVQPVGSPLSLECTVEGTSNPNLYWYRQAAGRGLQLLFYSVGIGQISSEVPQNLSASRPQDRQFILSSKKLLLSDSGFYLCAWIPGTGNTEAFFGQGTRLTVV.

This clone was seen more than once but under ten times. This sequence joins TRBV15 and TRBJ1-5; D is possibly TRBD1 (6 bases). This CDR3 has 14 residues. In germline, CDR1 is LNHNV, CDR2 YYDKDF (reference sequence). V was pared by 4 bases and J by 5 bases, with 12 bases between. CDR3: CATSNTGIYQPQHF. The CDR3 coding sequence is TGTGCCACCAGCAACACAGGGATCTATCAGCCCCAGCATTTT.

This clone showed up just a few times. J is TRBJ2-5 and V is TRBV4-3; 7 nucleotides match TRBD2. This CDR3 is built from 14 residues. Germline lookup yields CDR1 LGHNA and CDR2 YSLEER. Losses at the gene ends were 4 bases for V and 1 base for J; bases not matched to a gene: 3. CDR3 nucleotides: TGCGCCAGCAGCCCGGGAGGTTCCCAAGAGACCCAGTACTTC. As protein: CASSPGGSQETQYF.

This clone was recorded a few times. The chain recombines TRBV13 with TRBJ2-5; D possibly matches TRBD1 or TRBD2 (5 bases each). V was trimmed by 0 bases and J by 4 bases, leaving 12 bases between them. CDR3 length: 15 residues. Germline assignment: CDR1 PRHDT and CDR2 FYEKMQ (reference sequence). The CDR3 region has the DNA TGTGCCAGCAGCTTAGGGAGCAGGGACCCAGAGACCCAGTACTTC. This gives the protein CASSLGSRDPETQYF.

There are a few counts of this clone. This chain links TRBV27 with TRBJ2-3; perhaps TRBD2 as D (7 bases). The V end was cut by 6 bases, the J end by 4 bases, with 17 bases between. In germline, CDR1 is MNHEY, CDR2 SMNVEV (reference sequence). CDR3 size: 15 residues. As DNA, the CDR3 is TGTGCCAGCAGCTTGAGGGGGAGGGGAGCAGATACGCAGTATTTT. Translation gives CASSLRGRGADTQYF.

This clone has only a few counts. V usage is TRBV5-1 and J usage is TRBJ2-7, with 9 bases aligning to TRBD2. Per germline, CDR1 SGHRS and CDR2 YFSETQ. CDR3 length: 15 residues. J gave up 5 bases and V 0 bases, and 6 bases lay outside the gene matches. The CDR3 DNA reads TGCGCCAGCAGCTTGGCCGCGGGAGGGCCCGACGAGCAGTACTTC. Protein sequence: CASSLAAGGPDEQYF.